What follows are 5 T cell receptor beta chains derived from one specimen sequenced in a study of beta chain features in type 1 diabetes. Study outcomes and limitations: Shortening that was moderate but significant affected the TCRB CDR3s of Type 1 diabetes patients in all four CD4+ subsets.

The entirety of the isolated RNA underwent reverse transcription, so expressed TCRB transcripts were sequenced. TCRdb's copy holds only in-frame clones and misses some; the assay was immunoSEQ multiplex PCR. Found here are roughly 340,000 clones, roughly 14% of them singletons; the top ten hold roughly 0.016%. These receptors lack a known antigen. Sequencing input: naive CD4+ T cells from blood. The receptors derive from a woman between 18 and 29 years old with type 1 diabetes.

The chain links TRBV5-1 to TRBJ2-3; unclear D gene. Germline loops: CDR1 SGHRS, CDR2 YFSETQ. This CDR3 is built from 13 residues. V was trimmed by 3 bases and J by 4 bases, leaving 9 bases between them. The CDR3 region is CASSSLESDTQYF. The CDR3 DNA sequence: TGCGCCAGCAGCTCTCTCGAGTCAGATACGCAGTATTTT.

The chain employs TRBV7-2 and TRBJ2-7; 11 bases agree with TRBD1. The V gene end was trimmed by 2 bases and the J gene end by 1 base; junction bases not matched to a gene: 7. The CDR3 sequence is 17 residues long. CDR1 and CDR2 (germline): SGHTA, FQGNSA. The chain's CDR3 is CASSLQGQGALSYEQYF. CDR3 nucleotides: TGTGCCAGCAGCTTACAAGGACAGGGGGCCCTTTCCTACGAGCAGTACTTC.

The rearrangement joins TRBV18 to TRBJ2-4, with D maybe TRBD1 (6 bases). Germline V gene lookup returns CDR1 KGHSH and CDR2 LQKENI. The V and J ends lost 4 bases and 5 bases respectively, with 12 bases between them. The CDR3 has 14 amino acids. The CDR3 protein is CASSLTGIENIQYF. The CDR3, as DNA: TGTGCCAGCTCACTAACAGGGATCGAAAACATTCAGTACTTC.

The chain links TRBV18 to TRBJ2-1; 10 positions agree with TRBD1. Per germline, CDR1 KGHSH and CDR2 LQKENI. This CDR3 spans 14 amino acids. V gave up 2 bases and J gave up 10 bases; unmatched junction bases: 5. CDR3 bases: TGTGCCAGCTCACCAAGGGACAGGGGAGGAGAGCAGTTCTTC. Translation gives CASSPRDRGGEQFF.

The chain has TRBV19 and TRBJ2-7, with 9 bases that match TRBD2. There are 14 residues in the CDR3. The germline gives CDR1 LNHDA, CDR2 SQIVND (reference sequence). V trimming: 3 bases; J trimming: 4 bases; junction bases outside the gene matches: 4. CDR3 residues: CASSIIAGAYEQYF. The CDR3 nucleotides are TGTGCCAGTAGTATTATAGCGGGAGCTTACGAGCAGTACTTC.